The 10 T cell receptor beta chains given below trace back to one sample, sequenced in a study of T-cell reconstitution after alpha-beta-depleted transplantation in children (TCRdb year 2016). The library was made by PCR. The listed sequencing device is Illumina HiSeq 2500. TCR library preparation used molecular barcoding, with unique molecular identifiers applied to normalize quantification of the TCRbeta repertoire. The public sequencing data were trimmed at Q25 with fastp and processed into clonotypes with MiXCR by TCRdb, which kept only in-frame beta chains. Each CDR3 protein appears once, grouped with its most common genes and DNA. For this sample there are about 360,000 distinct CDR3 sequences; about an eighth appear just once. 3.5% to 4.5% of the sample is held by the ten biggest clonotypes. The sequences come from PBMCs, collected from the stem cell graft. The source of these receptors is a human donor who donated a stem cell graft to a child with Fanconi anemia.

The V gene is TRBV10-2, the J gene TRBJ2-3; TRBD2 matches 10 bases. J lost 5 bases, V lost 5 bases, and 7 bases had no gene match. The CDR3 sequence is 15 residues long. Germline loops: CDR1 WSHSY, CDR2 SAAADI. The CDR3 region has the DNA TGCGCCAGCAGTCTCTCTAGCGGGGGCCTAGATACGCAGTATTTT. It codes for CASSLSSGGLDTQYF.

The rearrangement uses TRBV27 and TRBJ1-3; 8 nucleotides align to TRBD1. The trim removed 6 bases at V and 3 bases at J, leaving 4 bases unmatched. Germline V CDR1 and CDR2: MNHEY, SMNVEV (reference sequence). This CDR3 has 14 residues. CDR3 loop: CASRRTGFGNTIYF. Written as DNA, the CDR3 is TGTGCCAGCAGAAGGACAGGGTTTGGAAACACCATATATTTT.

The chain recombines TRBV20-1 with TRBJ2-5; 7 bases align to TRBD1. Looked up from germline, CDR1 is DFQATT and CDR2 is SNEGSKA (reference sequence). The CDR3 has 14 amino acids. V was pared by 5 bases and J by 2 bases, with 8 bases of the junction left unmatched. The DNA for the CDR3 is TGCAGTGCTTCTCGGACAGGTGGGCAAGAGACCCAGTACTTC. This codes for CSASRTGGQETQYF.

V and J are TRBV29-1 and TRBJ1-4; 8 bases agree with TRBD1. This CDR3 spans 15 amino acids. V dropped 3 bases and J dropped 1; count of bases not matched to a gene: 4. CDR1 and CDR2 (germline): SQVTM, ANQGSEA. The CDR3 sequence: CSVDDGQGTNEKLFF. For the CDR3, the DNA is TGCAGCGTTGACGATGGACAGGGAACTAATGAAAAACTGTTTTTT.

The sample holds many counts of this clonotype. The chain is built from TRBV5-1 and TRBJ1-1; D is unresolved. From germline, CDR1 is SGHRS and CDR2 YFSETQ. There are 15 residues in the CDR3. V gave up 3 bases and J gave up 1 base, with 13 bases separating them. The CDR3 reads CASSSLPPGNTEAFF. CDR3 nucleotides: TGCGCCAGCAGCTCCCTCCCCCCGGGGAACACTGAAGCTTTCTTT.

The chain is built from TRBV29-1 and TRBJ2-1, with TRBD1 matching over 7 bases. The V gene end was trimmed by 4 bases and the J gene end by 4 bases; junction bases not matched to a gene: 13. Germline CDR1 reads SQVTM; CDR2 reads ANQGSEA. The CDR3 is 16 residues long. CDR3 residues: CSVAGTGVNSYNEQFF. The CDR3 DNA follows: TGCAGCGTTGCTGGAACAGGGGTGAACTCATACAATGAGCAGTTCTTC.

In its sample, this clonotype was seen many times. The chain carries TRBV2 and TRBJ1-2, with D unresolved. CDR1 SNHLY and CDR2 FYNNEI come from the germline V gene. This CDR3 is 13 amino acids long. The V gene lost 7 bases and the J gene lost 3 bases, with 12 bases spanning the gap. The CDR3 region is CASKMTNDYGYTF. The CDR3 nucleotides read TGTGCCAGCAAGATGACAAACGACTATGGCTACACCTTC.

This clonotype was seen repeatedly, ten times or more. V gene TRBV29-1 combines with J gene TRBJ1-2; weak D call: TRBD1 (5 bases). V was pared by 6 bases and J by 7 bases, with 15 bases between. The germline V gene encodes CDR1 SQVTM and CDR2 ANQGSEA. CDR3 size: 12 residues. DNA of the CDR3: TGCAGCGTCAACCCAGGGTCGGCTGGCTACACCTTC. As protein: CSVNPGSAGYTF.

The V and J genes are TRBV18 and TRBJ2-3; no firm D call. CDR1 is KGHSH, CDR2 LQKENI, per germline. The V end lost 2 bases, the J end lost 10 bases, and 7 bases lay between the germline ends. The CDR3 extends over 11 amino acids. CDR3 in amino acids: CASSPEFAQYF. CDR3 nucleotide sequence: TGTGCCAGCTCACCAGAGTTTGCGCAGTATTTT.

In this sample, this clonotype turned up many times. The rearrangement joins TRBV7-6 to TRBJ2-6; a possible D gene is TRBD1 (6 bases). Per germline, CDR1 SGHVS and CDR2 FNYEAQ. Trimming removed 5 bases from V and 2 bases from J, with 10 bases in between. The CDR3 length is 15 residues. This CDR3 is CASSKTGPGANVLTF. DNA for the CDR3: TGTGCCAGCAGCAAAACAGGGCCTGGGGCCAACGTCCTGACTTTC.